This T cell receptor beta chain was observed in a study of CD8+ T cells in alopecia areata. Findings and caveats of the study: Scalp samples also contribute reads from the resident alphabeta T cells found in normal skin. Researchers report lesional scalp, most notably alopecia totalis/universalis, outstripped normal scalp in clonality. Mice showed TCR sharing more clearly than patients did, possibly owing to HLA.

Trimming took 1 base from V and 0 from J, leaving 7 bases between them. This CDR3 region has 15 residues. The germline gives CDR1 SNHLY, CDR2 FYNNEI. After isolation, RNA underwent reverse transcription to generate cDNA as the sequencing template. The assay was immunoSEQ multiplex PCR, and TCRdb's table has in-frame clones only and misses some. The top ten clones hold approximately 3% of a sample with fewer than 150,000 clones, around 61% of them seen once. Notes on this clone: Its specificity is not known.

Sequencing was carried out using CD4+ T cells sorted from blood. The V and J genes are TRBV2 and TRBJ1-5; the D is unclear. The sequence was obtained from a human donor in good health. The CDR3 DNA follows: TGTGCCAGCAGTGAAGGTTGGGGTAGCAATCAGCCCCAGCATTTT. The encoded protein is CASSEGWGSNQPQHF.